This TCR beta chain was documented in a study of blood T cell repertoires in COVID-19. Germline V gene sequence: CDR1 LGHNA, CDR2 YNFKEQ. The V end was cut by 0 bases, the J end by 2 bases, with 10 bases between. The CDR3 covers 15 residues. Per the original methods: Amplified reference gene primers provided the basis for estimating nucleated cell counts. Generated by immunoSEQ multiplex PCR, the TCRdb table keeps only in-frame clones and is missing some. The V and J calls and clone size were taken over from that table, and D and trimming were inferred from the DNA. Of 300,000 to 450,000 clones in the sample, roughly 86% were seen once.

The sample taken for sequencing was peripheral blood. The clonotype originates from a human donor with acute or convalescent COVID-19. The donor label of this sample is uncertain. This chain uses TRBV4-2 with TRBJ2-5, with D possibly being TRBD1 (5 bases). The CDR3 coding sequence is TGTGCCAGCAGCCAAGAGTCAGGGTTTCAAGAGACCCAGTACTTC. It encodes CASSQESGFQETQYF.